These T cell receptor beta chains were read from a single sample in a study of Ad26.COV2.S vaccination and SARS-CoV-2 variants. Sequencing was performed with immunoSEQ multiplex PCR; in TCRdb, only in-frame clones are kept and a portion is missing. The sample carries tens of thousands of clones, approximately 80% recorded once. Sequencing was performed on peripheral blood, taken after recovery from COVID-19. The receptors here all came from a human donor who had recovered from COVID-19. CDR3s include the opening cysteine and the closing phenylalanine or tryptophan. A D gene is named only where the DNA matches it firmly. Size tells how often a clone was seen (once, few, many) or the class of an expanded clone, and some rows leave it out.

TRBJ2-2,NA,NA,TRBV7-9,TGTGCCAGCAGCTTTAAAGGGGTAGGGGGGGCCCCACACCGGGGAGCTGTTTTT,CASSFKGVGGAPHRGAVF
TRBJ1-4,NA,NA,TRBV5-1,TGCGCCAGCAGCTTGAGGGACGGTTCTAATGAAAAACTGTTTTTT,CASSLRDGSNEKLFF
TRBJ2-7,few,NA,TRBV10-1,TGCGCCAGCGGGGGTTACGGCGAGCAGTACTTC,CASGGYGEQYF
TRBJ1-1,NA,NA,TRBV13,TGTGCCAGCAGCCCTAAGGGGGGGCGCAAAGGATATACTGAAGCTTTCTTT,CASSPKGGRKGYTEAFF
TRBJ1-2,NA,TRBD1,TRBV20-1,TGCAGTGCTAGTCCCCCGGACAGGGAGCCCAACTATGGCTACACCTTC,CSASPPDREPNYGYTF
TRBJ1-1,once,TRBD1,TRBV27,TGTGCCAGTAGCGACAGGGGCGAAATTGAAGCTTTCTTT,CASSDRGEIEAFF
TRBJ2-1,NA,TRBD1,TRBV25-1,TGTGCCAGCAGTCCGGCGGGACAGGGGATTATTAATGAGCAGTTCTTC,CASSPAGQGIINEQFF
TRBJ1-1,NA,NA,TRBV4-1,TGCGCCAGCAGCCAAGAACTGATGGGGGGGACTGAAGCTTTCTTT,CASSQELMGGTEAFF
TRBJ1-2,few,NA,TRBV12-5,TGTGCTAGTGGTTTCGGGACGGTGAATGATGGCTACACCTTC,CASGFGTVNDGYTF
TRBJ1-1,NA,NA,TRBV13,TGTGCCAGCAGAGGTATCGCGAGGGAGACTGAAGCTTTCTTT,CASRGIARETEAFF
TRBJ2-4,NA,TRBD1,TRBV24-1,TGTGCCACCAGTGATGACAGGGAGAAAAACATTCAGTACTTC,CATSDDREKNIQYF
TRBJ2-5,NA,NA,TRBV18,TGTGCCAGCTCACCTATCGGAACCCAAGAGACCCAGTACTTC,CASSPIGTQETQYF
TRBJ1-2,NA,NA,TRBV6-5,TGTGCCAGCAGTTACTTCCGGGACACCTCCTATGGCTACACCTTC,CASSYFRDTSYGYTF
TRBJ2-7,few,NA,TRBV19,TGTGCCAGTAGTACGGGGCCTGCGACCTACGAGCAGTACTTC,CASSTGPATYEQYF
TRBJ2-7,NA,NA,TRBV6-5,TGTGCCAGCAGCTATTCAGGGGGGGTATACTACGAGCAGTACTTC,CASSYSGGVYYEQYF
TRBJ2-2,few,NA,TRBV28,TGTGCCAGCAGTTTATCTTTGGGACCTAAACCCAACACCGGGGAGCTGTTTTTT,CASSLSLGPKPNTGELFF
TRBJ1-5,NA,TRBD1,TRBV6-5,TGTGCCACCCGGGGTCGGGACAGGGACGGTCAGCCCCAGCATTTT,CATRGRDRDGQPQHF
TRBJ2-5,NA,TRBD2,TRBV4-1,TGCGCCAGCAGCCAAGATGCCCCCCATCTGGGCGAGCGGGGTGAAGAGACCCAGTACTTC,CASSQDAPHLGERGEETQYF
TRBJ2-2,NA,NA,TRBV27,TGTGCCAGCAGTTTAAGTGTTGGGGGTGCCGGGGAGCTGTTTTTT,CASSLSVGGAGELFF
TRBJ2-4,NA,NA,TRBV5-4,TGTGCCAGCAGCGCCCCATCAGCCAAAAACATTCAGTACTTC,CASSAPSAKNIQYF